This T cell receptor beta chain emerged from a study of blood T cell repertoires in COVID-19. Whole-study context: Researchers got acute and convalescent COVID-19 samples from the United States, Italy and Spain. PBMCs, B-cell-depleted T cells, or T cells were the source of the cDNA or gDNA that made up the material.

Authors' data handling: Amplification of reference gene primers provided the estimated nucleated cell counts. Produced via immunoSEQ multiplex PCR; TCRdb's table is partial and in-frame only. V and J calls and clone size are given by that table; D and trimming were obtained from the DNA. The repertoire includes about 190,000 clones, almost 90% of them detected once, and about 0.59% sits in the top ten. Germline V gives CDR1 GTSNPN, CDR2 SVGIG (reference sequence). Trimming removed 3 bases from V and 7 bases from J, with 11 bases in between. CDR3 size: 12 residues. The clonotype was recovered from a man aged 50 to 60 with acute or convalescent COVID-19. The sample comprised peripheral blood. This chain links TRBV30 with TRBJ2-3; D ambiguous. CDR3 loop: CAWSPRGYTQYF. The CDR3 nucleotides are TGTGCCTGGAGCCCAAGAGGCTATACGCAGTATTTT.